The T cell receptor (beta chain) described here comes from a study of Ad26.COV2.S vaccination and SARS-CoV-2 variants. About the research overall: Participant was drawn from the COV1001 Ad26.COV2.S trial arm. The authors gave Ad26.COV2.S intramuscularly, either once or twice 56 days apart.

The treatment was: about 20 received Ad26.COV2.S at low or high dose, single or two shots; several received placebo; per-sample allocation not given. Sampling was done on day 63 after the first vaccine or placebo injection. Trimming cost V 3 bases and J 4 bases, with 26 bases left between them. The CDR3 has 18 amino acids. The germline CDR1 and CDR2 sequences are SGHRS and YFSETQ. Only in-frame clones appear in the TCRdb table, and some are missing; sequencing was by immunoSEQ multiplex PCR. The table records around 320,000 clones, 87% of them present only once. Study-wide findings and caveats: Reported findings describe substantial breadth in spike-specific CD8+ and CD4+ T cell responses following vaccination. Vaccine recipients showed a spike-specific TCR breadth that was higher than in placebo recipients.

This clone was counted a few times. Its antigen is not known. The chain is built from TRBV5-1 and TRBJ2-7; D possibly matches TRBD1 or TRBD2 (5 bases each). The receptor comes from a person between 18 and 60 years old who received the Ad26.COV2.S COVID-19 vaccine or a placebo. The specimen comprised peripheral blood, sampled in a trial of Ad26.COV2.S vaccine versus placebo. CDR3 sequence reads: CASSYQPQEELGAYEQYF. CDR3 DNA sequence: TGCGCCAGCAGCTATCAACCCCAGGAGGAGCTAGGGGCTTACGAGCAGTACTTC.